Here is one T cell receptor (beta chain) with its context. Nominally healthy donors provided the samples, though records likely missed some immune exposures. These data come from a study of cytomegalovirus exposure and HLA in healthy donors. It was with 60 Vbeta and 13 Jbeta primers that the PCR ran. Repertoires were generated with immunoSEQ multiplex PCR, while TCRdb's copy carries only in-frame clones and drops some. The profile shows tens of thousands of clones, roughly 71% of them singletons. Sequencing was done on a sample of PBMCs. This TCR was sampled from a middle-aged man in good health and CMV-seropositive.

CDR3 sequence (DNA): TGTGCCAGCAGCCCAGGGTGGGAGGGTGATGGCTACACCTTC. This translates into CASSPGWEGDGYTF. The chain employs TRBV7-9 and TRBJ1-2, with D tentatively TRBD1 (5 bases). V dropped 5 bases and J dropped 6 bases, with 16 bases sitting between them. The V gene's germline CDR1 is SEHNR and CDR2 FQNEAQ (reference sequence). CDR3 length equals 14 residues.